The 28 T cell receptor beta chains presented below share a single source sample, sequenced in a study of blood T cells in healthy people across ages. A second PCR, run for roughly 7 to 12 cycles, used a sample-barcoded 5' primer plus a J-beta primer mix. Each CDR3 protein gets one entry after TCRdb re-called the 5' RACE reads with MiXCR. The table includes some 930,000 distinct CDR3 sequences, 25% to 35% detected once. This sample also belongs to another study, concerning T cells of mothers and their children.

The material sequenced was blood. The receptor set was obtained from a woman aged 40 to 50 in good health.

CDR3 sequence: CASSARPTDEQFF. The CDR3 DNA follows: TGCGCCAGCAGCGCCAGGCCTACCGATGAGCAGTTCTTC. The chain uses TRBV5-1 and TRBJ2-1; D remains ambiguous. The CDR3 loop spans 13 amino acids. Germline V gives CDR1 SGHRS, CDR2 YFSETQ. Trimming removed 4 bases from V and 8 bases from J, with 13 bases in between.

This clonotype was seen many times. The chain employs TRBV7-2 and TRBJ2-7; the match to TRBD1 covers 10 bases. Germline assignment: CDR1 SGHTA and CDR2 FQGNSA. The trim removed 9 bases at V and 3 bases at J, leaving 5 bases unmatched. CDR3 length: 13 amino acids. The CDR3 sequence is CASTRTGGYEQYF. CDR3 coding DNA: TGTGCCAGTACGCGGACAGGGGGCTACGAGCAGTACTTC.

This clonotype was detected only a few times. V and J are TRBV20-1 and TRBJ1-2; TRBD1 matches 9 bases. Trimming at V came to 3 bases and at J to 2 bases, leaving 10 bases not matched to a gene. CDR1 and CDR2 from the germline V gene are DFQATT and SNEGSKA (reference sequence). The CDR3 loop spans 16 amino acids. The CDR3: CSASPGTGRYNYGYTF. The CDR3 coding sequence is TGCAGTGCTAGCCCTGGGACAGGGAGGTACAACTATGGCTACACCTTC.

This clonotype was found a few times. This chain uses TRBV20-1 with TRBJ2-7, with TRBD2 as a possible D gene (7 bases). V was trimmed by 5 bases and J by 3 bases, leaving 17 bases between them. Germline V CDR1 and CDR2: DFQATT, SNEGSKA (reference sequence). This CDR3 comprises 14 residues. CDR3 region: CSAGQLGGDYEQYF. CDR3 DNA sequence: TGCAGTGCTGGACAGTTGGGGGGGGACTACGAGCAGTACTTC.

The V call is TRBV10-3, the J call TRBJ2-1; D call uncertain. The V and J ends lost 0 bases and 9 bases respectively, with 6 bases between them. Germline CDR1 and CDR2: ENHRY and SYGVKD. The CDR3 covers 12 residues. The CDR3 DNA reads as TGTGCCATCAGTGAGTCGTTCCTTGAGCAGTTCTTC. This codes for CAISESFLEQFF.

A few counts support this clonotype. In DNA, the CDR3 is TGTGCCAGCAGGGCCGGGACAGGGGGAATTTATGGCTACACCTTC. Translating it yields CASRAGTGGIYGYTF. The chain links TRBV6-5 to TRBJ1-2; 11 bases align to TRBD1. Germline-derived CDR1 and CDR2 are MNHEY and SVGAGI. The CDR3 is 15 amino acids. V dropped 6 bases and J dropped 5; count of bases not matched to a gene: 8.

The chain has TRBV28 and TRBJ2-5, with TRBD1 identical over 7 bases. Unmatched junction bases numbered 13, after V lost 4 bases and J lost 5 bases. This CDR3 region has 16 residues. Germline CDR1 MDHEN, CDR2 SYDVKM. CDR3: CASSSPFTGAPETQYF. CDR3 coding DNA: TGTGCCAGCAGTTCCCCCTTTACAGGGGCGCCGGAGACCCAGTACTTC.

In this sample, this clonotype turned up many times. The rearrangement uses TRBV6-5 and TRBJ1-2; a weak D match, TRBD1 (5 bases). Germline V gene lookup returns CDR1 MNHEY and CDR2 SVGAGI. The length of the CDR3 is 15 residues. Trimming stripped 6 bases from V and 4 bases from J, with 18 bases between. CDR3 sequence: CASSPMVGGTYGYTF. In DNA form, the CDR3 reads TGTGCCAGCAGCCCTATGGTTGGGGGTACCTATGGCTACACCTTC.

This clonotype appeared many times. The rearrangement joins TRBV28 to TRBJ1-2; no clear D. The CDR3 is 12 residues long. V dropped 10 bases and J dropped 3 bases, with 12 bases sitting between them. Germline assignment: CDR1 MDHEN and CDR2 SYDVKM. The CDR3 region is CATRPDHYGYTF. As DNA, the CDR3 is TGTGCCACCCGACCGGACCACTATGGCTACACCTTC.

The J gene is TRBJ2-1, the V gene TRBV7-8; D perhaps matches TRBD2 (6 bases). CDR3 length: 16 residues. Trimming cost V 5 bases and J 2 bases, with 16 bases left between them. Looked up from germline, CDR1 is SGHVS and CDR2 is FQNEAQ. CDR3 sequence: CASSPTWGVPYNEQFF. The CDR3 coding sequence is TGTGCCAGCAGCCCGACCTGGGGGGTGCCCTACAATGAGCAGTTCTTC.

CDR3 DNA sequence: TGTGCCACCAGTGACTATGGACAGGGAACAGATACGCAGTATTTT. It translates to CATSDYGQGTDTQYF. The chain employs TRBV24-1 and TRBJ2-3; 8 positions match TRBD1. Per the germline V gene, CDR1 is KGHDR and CDR2 is SFDVKD. The length of the CDR3 is 15 residues. Trimming took 4 bases from V and 3 from J; bases not matched to a gene: 5.

This clonotype showed up just a few times. J is TRBJ1-3 and V is TRBV7-9; D remains ambiguous. CDR3 size: 11 residues. Germline CDR1 and CDR2: SEHNR and FQNEAQ (reference sequence). The ends were cut back, 5 bases at V and 4 bases at J, with 3 bases in the middle. The CDR3 DNA reads as TGTGCCAGCAGCCGCGGAAACACCATATATTTT. Its translation: CASSRGNTIYF.

The rearrangement links TRBV28 to TRBJ1-2, with 7 positions matching TRBD1. Germline lookup yields CDR1 MDHEN and CDR2 SYDVKM. V lost 10 bases, J lost 2 bases, and 10 bases stayed unmatched. This CDR3 contains 14 residues. The CDR3: CATRPGQRNYGYTF. CDR3 nucleotide sequence: TGTGCCACCCGTCCGGGACAGAGAAACTATGGCTACACCTTC.

The CDR3 nucleotides are TGTGCCAGCACCTCTCAGGGGCGCGGCAATCAGCCCCAGCATTTT. Its translation is CASTSQGRGNQPQHF. The chain links TRBV12-3 or TRBV12-4 to TRBJ1-5; maybe TRBD1 (6 bases). The CDR3 runs 15 residues. Trimming took off 7 bases at V and 2 bases at J, with 15 bases between the two ends.

Of note for this clonotype: A much larger clone sits a single nucleotide away, making a read error possible. The genes are TRBV11-2 and TRBJ1-2; 7 bases align to TRBD1. Germline lookup yields CDR1 SGHAT and CDR2 FQNNGV. There are 13 residues in the CDR3. In nucleotides, the CDR3 is TGTGCCGGCAGCTTCGGCAGGGGGACTGGCTACACCTTC. This gives the protein CAGSFGRGTGYTF.

This clonotype has a handful of counts. The chain joins TRBV20-1 to TRBJ2-5, with 10 bases matching TRBD2. Matching the DNA end better, TRBJ2-7 makes the J call doubtful. The germline V gene has CDR1 DFQATT and CDR2 SNEGSKA (reference sequence). The CDR3 has 13 amino acids. CDR3 bases: TGCAGTGCTAGAGCTCCTAGCGGGGGCGAGCAGTACTTC. Amino acid sequence: CSARAPSGGEQYF.

The chain uses TRBV7-2 and TRBJ1-2; no clear D gene. CDR1 and CDR2 from the germline V gene are SGHTA and FQGNSA. Trimming pared 7 bases from V and 0 bases from J, leaving 18 bases between. This CDR3 is built from 16 residues. The CDR3 DNA reads as TGTGCCAGCACCCAAGACGTATACCGAACTAACTATGGCTACACCTTC. This translates into CASTQDVYRTNYGYTF.

This sequence joins TRBV18 and TRBJ2-7; D is ambiguous. The length of the CDR3 is 15 residues. From germline, CDR1 is KGHSH and CDR2 LQKENI. Trimming pared 0 bases from V and 0 bases from J, leaving 9 bases between. The CDR3 loop is CASSPPESGSYEQYF. In DNA form, the CDR3 reads TGTGCCAGCTCACCACCGGAGTCCGGCTCCTACGAGCAGTACTTC.

This clonotype was recorded a few times. The V call is TRBV3-1, the J call TRBJ2-1; D unclear. There are 12 residues in the CDR3. Germline V gene lookup returns CDR1 LGHDT and CDR2 YNNKEL (reference sequence). The ends were cut back, 0 bases at V and 6 bases at J, with 3 bases in the middle. The CDR3 loop is CASSQEVNEQFF. CDR3 nucleotide sequence: TGTGCCAGCAGCCAAGAAGTCAATGAGCAGTTCTTC.

Ten or more counts support this clonotype. The chain uses TRBV20-1 and TRBJ2-1; 9 nucleotides line up with TRBD1. In germline, CDR1 is DFQATT, CDR2 SNEGSKA (reference sequence). V trimming: 1 base; J trimming: 0 bases; junction bases outside the gene matches: 16. The CDR3 has 20 residues. The CDR3 DNA reads TGCAGTGCTAGAGGAGGGGGGGGACAGGGACGTGCGAGCTCCTACAATGAGCAGTTCTTC. It is translated as CSARGGGGQGRASSYNEQFF.

The rearrangement joins TRBV12-3 or TRBV12-4 to TRBJ1-4, with D hard to call. V shed 5 bases and J shed 6 bases, with 16 bases lying between them. CDR3 length equals 15 residues. The CDR3 reads CASSSSSEPDEKLFF. CDR3 bases: TGTGCCAGCAGTAGCTCCTCCGAGCCCGATGAAAAACTGTTTTTT.

The chain links TRBV29-1 to TRBJ2-1; TRBD2 is a possible D gene (5 bases). Between the trimmed V and J ends, which lost 7 bases and 3 bases, there was a span of 13 bases. CDR3 length equals 13 residues. CDR1 SQVTM and CDR2 ANQGSEA come from the germline V gene. The CDR3 DNA follows: TGCAGCGCCGCACGCGGGTACTACAATGAGCAGTTCTTC. This sequence encodes CSAARGYYNEQFF.

This clonotype was observed once. The J gene is TRBJ1-2, the V gene TRBV4-3; 7 bases line up with TRBD1. V lost 4 bases and J lost 4; bases outside the gene matches: 6. This CDR3 region has 14 residues. Germline-derived CDR1 and CDR2 are LGHNA and YSLEER. CDR3: CASSPGGWSYGYTF. The DNA of the CDR3 is TGCGCCAGCAGCCCAGGGGGTTGGAGCTATGGCTACACCTTC.

The chain is built from TRBV9 and TRBJ2-5; D is unclear. The CDR3 is 14 residues long. Between the trimmed V and J ends, which lost 4 bases and 3 bases, there was a span of 13 bases. The germline V gene encodes CDR1 SGDLS and CDR2 YYNGEE. Here the CDR3 reads CASSLRASEETQYF. The CDR3 nucleotides read TGTGCCAGCAGCCTCAGAGCGTCGGAAGAGACCCAGTACTTC.

This clonotype was seen ten or more times. The chain is built from TRBV7-2 and TRBJ2-7; 12 bases are a match to TRBD1. CDR3 length: 14 amino acids. CDR1 and CDR2 from the germline V gene are SGHTA and FQGNSA. The V segment lost 6 bases and the J segment 3 bases; nucleotides outside the gene matches: 3. The CDR3 sequence is CASSRDRGLYEQYF. For the CDR3, the DNA is TGTGCCAGCAGTCGGGACAGGGGGCTCTACGAGCAGTACTTC.

This clonotype was detected only a few times. The chain employs TRBV4-1 and TRBJ1-2; D is ambiguous. Germline V gene data show CDR1 as MGHRA and CDR2 as YSYEKL. This CDR3 is built from 13 residues. V was clipped by 2 bases and J by 4 bases, with 8 bases between them. The CDR3 coding sequence is TGCGCCAGCAGCCAAACGACACTCTATGGCTACACCTTC. Translation gives CASSQTTLYGYTF.

This rearrangement joins TRBV20-1 to TRBJ2-1; D is perhaps TRBD1 (6 bases). Germline-derived CDR1 and CDR2 are DFQATT and SNEGSKA (reference sequence). This CDR3 spans 14 amino acids. V was cut by 5 bases and J by 2 bases, with 13 bases left in between. The CDR3 loop reads CSAGGGTTYNEQFF. The DNA for the CDR3 is TGCAGTGCTGGGGGCGGAACTACCTACAATGAGCAGTTCTTC.

The genes are TRBV7-9 and TRBJ2-7; D is uncertain. V lost 1 base and J lost 7, with 8 bases in between. The germline CDR1 and CDR2 sequences are SEHNR and FQNEAQ (reference sequence). The CDR3 spans 12 residues. The CDR3 DNA reads as TGTGCCAGCAGCTTAGGGGCGATGGAGCAGTACTTC. Amino acids: CASSLGAMEQYF.